This paragraph reports one T cell receptor beta chain. A read error may account for a junction end that differs from germline. Researchers used genomic DNA as the template to profile TCR beta VDJ and CDR3. TCRdb redid the calling of the reads with MiXCR, one entry per CDR3 protein. The sample lists fewer than 200,000 distinct CDR3 sequences; around 45% were seen once. The CDR3 consists of 14 residues. CDR1 is SEHNR and CDR2 is FQNEAQ in the germline V gene (reference sequence). This sample was taken from a study of CD8+CD57+ T cells in acquired aplastic anemia. This clonotype was obtained from a human donor in good health. The V call is TRBV7-9, the J call TRBJ2-7; no clear D. Material: sorted CD4+, CD8+, or CD8+CD57+ T cells (not recorded which) from PBMCs. CDR3 nucleotides: TGCGCCAGCAGCTTAGATTCTGGTACCTACAAGCAGTACTTC. This sequence encodes CASSLDSGTYKQYF.